The 23 T cell receptor beta chains below were found in one sample sequenced in a study of OX40 agonist ivuxolimab in advanced cancers. The protocol was immunoSEQ multiplex PCR, while the TCRdb copy is restricted to in-frame clones and leaves out a portion. The sample contains more than 75,000 clones, 86% of which appear only once. This material consisted of CD4+ or CD8+ T cells sorted from blood, taken in a trial of the OX40 agonist ivuxolimab. Receptors originate from an adult with an advanced solid tumor such as melanoma, head and neck, liver or kidney cancer.

The chain uses TRBV29-1 and TRBJ2-1, with D uncertain. The germline V gene encodes CDR1 SQVTM and CDR2 ANQGSEA. V shed 5 bases and J shed 8 bases, with 13 bases lying between them. This CDR3 spans 12 amino acids. The DNA of the CDR3 is TGCAGCGTTAGGAGTGGAGTGGATGAGCAGTTCTTC. Protein: CSVRSGVDEQFF.

This chain joins TRBV10-3 and TRBJ2-3, with TRBD2 identical over 15 bases. CDR1 and CDR2 (germline): ENHRY, SYGVKD. CDR3 length: 20 residues. Trimming cost V 7 bases and J 1 base; bases outside gene matches: 15. DNA for the CDR3: TGTGCCATCAAAGTATCTACGGGACTAGCGGGGGGAAAGGGCACAGATACGCAGTATTTT. Protein sequence: CAIKVSTGLAGGKGTDTQYF.

This rearrangement joins TRBV11-2 to TRBJ1-3, with unresolved D. The CDR3 has 17 amino acids. V shed 2 bases and J shed 0 bases, with 14 bases lying between them. Germline V lookup: CDR1 SGHAT, CDR2 FQNNGV. CDR3 loop: CASSLQPRGSSGNTIYF. CDR3 nucleotide sequence: TGTGCCAGCAGCTTACAGCCCCGCGGGAGCTCTGGAAACACCATATATTTT.

This clone was counted between two and nine times. The chain joins TRBV2 to TRBJ1-5; 8 bases match TRBD1. The CDR3 sequence is 14 residues long. J was trimmed by 7 bases and V by 4 bases; bases with no gene match: 6. Germline V gene sequence: CDR1 SNHLY, CDR2 FYNNEI. CDR3 residues: CASSGTGRRQPQHF. The CDR3 nucleotides read TGTGCCAGCAGTGGGACAGGGAGAAGACAGCCCCAGCATTTT.

This chain joins TRBV10-3 and TRBJ2-5; 14 bases align to TRBD2. Germline CDR1 is ENHRY and CDR2 is SYGVKD. This CDR3 spans 18 amino acids. Trimming removed 6 bases from V and 4 bases from J; junction bases left unmatched: 13. CDR3 nucleotide sequence: TGTGCCATCAGCCCCGGCCAGACTAGCGGGAGGGTTGGAGAGACCCAGTACTTC. Encoded protein: CAISPGQTSGRVGETQYF.

The chain employs TRBV2 and TRBJ1-2, with 7 bases matching TRBD1. This CDR3 is built from 13 residues. CDR1 and CDR2 from the germline V gene are SNHLY and FYNNEI. V dropped 4 bases and J dropped 5; count of bases not matched to a gene: 4. The CDR3 nucleotides are TGTGCCAGCAGTGCGGACAGGCTATATGGCTACACCTTC. Amino acid sequence: CASSADRLYGYTF.

V is TRBV25-1 and J is TRBJ1-2; possibly TRBD1 for D (5 bases). V lost 6 bases, J lost 4 bases, and 9 bases lay in between. The CDR3 is 12 residues long. Germline CDR1 and CDR2: MGHDK and SYGVNS. The CDR3 protein is CASRGDSYGYTF. CDR3 bases: TGTGCCAGCAGGGGGGATTCCTATGGCTACACCTTC.

The chain combines TRBV18 with TRBJ1-5; a weak D match, TRBD1 (6 bases). Germline V gene sequence: CDR1 KGHSH, CDR2 LQKENI. The CDR3 length is 17 residues. V was clipped by 0 bases and J by 3 bases, with 15 bases between them. CDR3 sequence: CASSPPQQGGVNQPQHF. Written as DNA, the CDR3 is TGTGCCAGCTCACCACCCCAACAGGGAGGGGTCAATCAGCCCCAGCATTTT.

CDR3 coding DNA: TGTGCCAGCAGCGTAGGGGGGAATAGCAATCAGCCCCAGCATTTT. Translation gives CASSVGGNSNQPQHF. The gene calls are TRBV9 and TRBJ1-5; weak D call: TRBD1 (5 bases). The V gene's germline CDR1 is SGDLS and CDR2 YYNGEE. The CDR3 has 15 residues. The V end was cut by 0 bases, the J end by 0 bases, with 7 bases between.

V and J are TRBV28 and TRBJ1-5, with TRBD1 matching 7 bases. The CDR3 length is 13 residues. In germline, CDR1 is MDHEN, CDR2 SYDVKM. The trim removed 8 bases at V and 6 bases at J, leaving 7 bases unmatched. The chain's CDR3 is CASGDRVGQPQHF. The CDR3 DNA reads as TGTGCCAGCGGTGACAGGGTGGGTCAGCCCCAGCATTTT.

V gene TRBV27 combines with J gene TRBJ2-3, with 10 bases matching TRBD2. The germline gives CDR1 MNHEY, CDR2 SMNVEV (reference sequence). This CDR3 spans 15 amino acids. V shed 3 bases, J shed 4 bases, and the junction held 4 bases outside the gene matches. The DNA for the CDR3 is TGTGCCAGCAGTTTTCGGCTAGCGGGGGCAGATACGCAGTATTTT. Amino acids: CASSFRLAGADTQYF.

The chain recombines TRBV11-1 with TRBJ2-7; no reliable D call. The V end lost 2 bases, the J end lost 3 bases, and 8 bases lay between the germline ends. Germline values: CDR1 SGHAT, CDR2 FQDESV (reference sequence). This CDR3 is built from 13 residues. CDR3 protein: CASSLPSGYEQYF. The CDR3 region has the DNA TGTGCCAGCAGCTTACCCTCGGGCTACGAGCAGTACTTC. Combining the CDR3 with reference TRBV11-1 and TRBJ2-7 gives the whole variable domain EAEVAQSPRYKITEKSQAVAFWCDPISGHATLYWYRQILGQGPELLVQFQDESVVDDSQLPKDRFSAERLKGVDSTLKIQPAELGDSAMYLCASSLPSGYEQYFGPGTRLTVT.

V is TRBV18 and J is TRBJ2-7; 7 nucleotides line up with TRBD1. V lost 3 bases and J lost 3; bases outside the gene matches: 11. This CDR3 region has 16 residues. Germline CDR1 reads KGHSH; CDR2 reads LQKENI. For the CDR3, the DNA is TGTGCCAGCTCACCCCAGTCCGGACAGGCCGGCTACGAGCAGTACTTC. It yields the protein CASSPQSGQAGYEQYF.

The gene calls are TRBV5-1 and TRBJ1-4, with a weak D call TRBD1 (5 bases). The CDR3 extends over 15 amino acids. Trimming took 1 base from V and 5 from J, leaving 12 bases between them. Germline V gene data show CDR1 as SGHRS and CDR2 as YFSETQ. The CDR3 spells CASSLWGRENEKLFF. DNA for the CDR3: TGCGCCAGCAGCTTGTGGGGGAGAGAGAATGAAAAACTGTTTTTT. The full variable domain, in which reference TRBV5-1 and TRBJ1-4 provide the parts outside the CDR3, is KAGVTQTPRYLIKTRGQQVTLSCSPISGHRSVSWYQQTPGQGLQFLFEYFSETQRNKGNFPGRFSGRQFSNSRSEMNVSTLELGDSALYLCASSLWGRENEKLFFGSGTQLSVL.

V usage is TRBV4-3 and J usage is TRBJ2-7; D is unclear. CDR3 length equals 14 residues. Looked up from germline, CDR1 is LGHNA and CDR2 is YSLEER. Trimming removed 1 base at V and 7 bases at J, with 14 bases between. The CDR3 loop reads CASSQAVMVGEQYF. In DNA, the CDR3 is TGCGCCAGCAGCCAAGCGGTGATGGTGGGTGAGCAGTACTTC.

There are a few counts of this clone. This sequence joins TRBV5-4 and TRBJ1-2, with 8 positions matching TRBD1. The V segment lost 0 bases and the J segment 6 bases; nucleotides outside the gene matches: 4. The germline CDR1 and CDR2 sequences are SGHNT and YYREEE (reference sequence). The CDR3 consists of 14 residues. The CDR3 DNA reads as TGTGCCAGCAGCTTGGGCAGGGGACAGGATGGCTACACCTTC. Its protein product is CASSLGRGQDGYTF.

The DNA of the CDR3 is TGTGCCAGCAGCTTAGTACGGGCGAACACTGAAGCTTTCTTT. Protein product: CASSLVRANTEAFF. The chain uses TRBV11-2 and TRBJ1-1; D is undetermined. This CDR3 contains 14 residues. Per the germline V gene, CDR1 is SGHAT and CDR2 is FQNNGV. Trimming pared 1 base from V and 1 base from J, leaving 7 bases between.

The chain couples TRBV27 to TRBJ2-1; 13 nucleotides match TRBD2. V shed 3 bases and J 10 bases; nucleotides not matched to a gene: 3. The CDR3 totals 14 residues. Germline assignment: CDR1 MNHEY and CDR2 SMNVEV (reference sequence). In nucleotides, the CDR3 is TGTGCCAGCAGTTTGGGACTAGCGGGAAGAGAGCAGTTCTTC. This gives the protein CASSLGLAGREQFF.

The chain combines TRBV7-9 with TRBJ2-3; TRBD2 agrees at 11 bases. This CDR3 comprises 15 residues. Trimming cost V 1 base and J 5 bases; bases outside gene matches: 2. The V gene's germline CDR1 is SEHNR and CDR2 FQNEAQ (reference sequence). CDR3 in DNA: TGTGCCAGCAGCTTAGGACTAGCGGGGAGAGATACGCAGTATTTT. This codes for CASSLGLAGRDTQYF.

The chain is built from TRBV14 and TRBJ2-1, with 8 bases that match TRBD1. The V segment lost 4 bases and the J segment 2 bases; nucleotides outside the gene matches: 7. The CDR3 consists of 16 residues. Germline assignment: CDR1 SGHDN and CDR2 FVKESK. This CDR3 is CASSPRTGITYNEQFF. The CDR3 DNA is TGTGCCAGCAGCCCTCGGACAGGGATAACCTACAATGAGCAGTTCTTC.

The chain is built from TRBV7-2 and TRBJ2-5; 7 nucleotides agree with TRBD2. Trimming cost V 2 bases and J 5 bases; bases outside gene matches: 11. The CDR3 is 16 residues long. Germline V gene sequence: CDR1 SGHTA, CDR2 FQGNSA. The CDR3 region is CASSLTGLAEGETQYF. The CDR3 DNA reads as TGTGCCAGCAGCTTAACGGGCCTAGCGGAGGGGGAGACCCAGTACTTC.

The rearrangement uses TRBV23-1 and TRBJ1-1; 8 nucleotides match TRBD1. TRBV23-1 is an ORF, with its function uncertain. The CDR3 contains 14 residues. Trimming cost V 3 bases and J 0 bases; bases outside gene matches: 0. CDR3 loop: CASSQDRVNTEAFF. The CDR3 nucleotides read TGCGCCAGCAGTCAGGACAGGGTGAACACTGAAGCTTTCTTT.

The rearrangement joins TRBV5-1 to TRBJ2-1; 12 nucleotides align to TRBD2. The CDR3 contains 17 residues. CDR1 and CDR2 from the germline V gene are SGHRS and YFSETQ. V trimming: 0 bases; J trimming: 7 bases; junction bases outside the gene matches: 8. The CDR3 region has the DNA TGCGCCAGCAGCTTGGGGACTAGCGGGGCGGGTAGGAATGAGCAGTTCTTC. Its protein product is CASSLGTSGAGRNEQFF.